This T cell receptor beta chain was observed in a study of OX40 agonist ivuxolimab in advanced cancers. Findings and caveats of the study: Some nonresponders also had low normalized T-cell clonal expansion.

Libraries were prepared by immunoSEQ multiplex PCR; TCRdb keeps only in-frame clonotypes and omits some of them. The sample holds roughly 92,000 clones; 90% are singletons and the top ten take more than 0.15%. Germline CDR1 MNHNY, CDR2 SVGAGI (reference sequence). There are 13 residues in the CDR3. V shed 7 bases, J shed 5 bases, and the junction held 6 bases outside the gene matches. Notes on this clone: Its antigen is not known.

This sample comprised CD4+ or CD8+ T cells sorted from blood, obtained in a trial of the OX40 agonist ivuxolimab. The clonotype originates from an adult with an advanced solid tumor such as melanoma, head and neck, liver or kidney cancer. V usage is TRBV6-6 and J usage is TRBJ1-2, with 8 positions matching TRBD1. The chain's CDR3 is CASIRQGTYGYTF. The CDR3 DNA is TGTGCCAGCATTCGACAGGGGACGTATGGCTACACCTTC.